This T cell receptor (beta chain) appears in the sequencing data of a study of control samples from healthy donors and cancer patients. Trimming took off 5 bases at V and 0 bases at J, with 13 bases between the two ends. From germline, CDR1 is LNHDA and CDR2 SQIVND (reference sequence). The CDR3 spans 15 residues. Profiling relied on immunoSEQ multiplex PCR, and the TCRdb table lists in-frame clones only, not all of them. The sample includes 94,000 or so clones, approximately 84% of them seen just once. This clone showed up many times. This TCR was recovered from an older man with lung cancer. The rearrangement joins TRBV19 to TRBJ1-1; a weak D match, TRBD1 (6 bases). Sequencing was performed on PBMCs. This chain's CDR3 is CASSPYGQLNTEAFF. The CDR3 DNA reads as TGTGCCAGTAGTCCCTACGGACAGTTGAACACTGAAGCTTTCTTT.